This TCR beta chain emerged from a study of blood T cell repertoires in COVID-19. Study in general: From T cells, B-cell-depleted T cells, or PBMCs came the material, which was cDNA or gDNA.

V was trimmed by 0 bases and J by 10 bases, leaving 15 bases between them. CDR1 SGHDN and CDR2 FVKESK come from the germline V gene. This CDR3 has 14 residues. Assay: immunoSEQ multiplex PCR; the TCRdb copy retains only in-frame clones and omits some. The repertoire holds about 160,000 clones, with roughly 88% as singletons. The clonotype comes from a man aged 18 to 30 with acute or convalescent COVID-19. The chain carries TRBV14 and TRBJ1-1; tentatively, D is TRBD1 (5 bases). Sequences were obtained from peripheral blood. The CDR3: CASSQDPGYFGAFF. CDR3 nucleotide sequence: TGTGCCAGCAGCCAAGATCCAGGGTATTTTGGAGCTTTCTTT.